This TCR beta chain was recorded in a study of blood T cell repertoires in COVID-19. The CDR3 loop spans 17 amino acids. Trimming at V came to 4 bases and at J to 9 bases, leaving 17 bases not matched to a gene. The germline CDR1 and CDR2 sequences are LGHNT and FRNRAP. TCRdb keeps only in-frame clones here, not all; method: immunoSEQ multiplex PCR. In the table there are 150,000 to 200,000 clones, around 84% of which are singletons. Sequencing used peripheral blood. The sequence derives from a man between 35 and 55 years old with acute or convalescent COVID-19. The chain combines TRBV12-5 with TRBJ2-1; TRBD2 aligns across 8 bases. CDR3 amino acids: CASGSSPLSGGGGEQFF. The DNA for the CDR3 is TGTGCTAGTGGTTCATCGCCCTTAAGCGGGGGCGGGGGTGAGCAGTTCTTC. Full variable domain (remainder filled in from reference TRBV12-5 and TRBJ2-1): DARVTQTPRHKVTEMGQEVTMRCQPILGHNTVFWYRQTMMQGLELLAYFRNRAPLDDSGMPKDRFSAEMPDATLATLKIQPSEPRDSAVYFCASGSSPLSGGGGEQFFGPGTRLTVL.